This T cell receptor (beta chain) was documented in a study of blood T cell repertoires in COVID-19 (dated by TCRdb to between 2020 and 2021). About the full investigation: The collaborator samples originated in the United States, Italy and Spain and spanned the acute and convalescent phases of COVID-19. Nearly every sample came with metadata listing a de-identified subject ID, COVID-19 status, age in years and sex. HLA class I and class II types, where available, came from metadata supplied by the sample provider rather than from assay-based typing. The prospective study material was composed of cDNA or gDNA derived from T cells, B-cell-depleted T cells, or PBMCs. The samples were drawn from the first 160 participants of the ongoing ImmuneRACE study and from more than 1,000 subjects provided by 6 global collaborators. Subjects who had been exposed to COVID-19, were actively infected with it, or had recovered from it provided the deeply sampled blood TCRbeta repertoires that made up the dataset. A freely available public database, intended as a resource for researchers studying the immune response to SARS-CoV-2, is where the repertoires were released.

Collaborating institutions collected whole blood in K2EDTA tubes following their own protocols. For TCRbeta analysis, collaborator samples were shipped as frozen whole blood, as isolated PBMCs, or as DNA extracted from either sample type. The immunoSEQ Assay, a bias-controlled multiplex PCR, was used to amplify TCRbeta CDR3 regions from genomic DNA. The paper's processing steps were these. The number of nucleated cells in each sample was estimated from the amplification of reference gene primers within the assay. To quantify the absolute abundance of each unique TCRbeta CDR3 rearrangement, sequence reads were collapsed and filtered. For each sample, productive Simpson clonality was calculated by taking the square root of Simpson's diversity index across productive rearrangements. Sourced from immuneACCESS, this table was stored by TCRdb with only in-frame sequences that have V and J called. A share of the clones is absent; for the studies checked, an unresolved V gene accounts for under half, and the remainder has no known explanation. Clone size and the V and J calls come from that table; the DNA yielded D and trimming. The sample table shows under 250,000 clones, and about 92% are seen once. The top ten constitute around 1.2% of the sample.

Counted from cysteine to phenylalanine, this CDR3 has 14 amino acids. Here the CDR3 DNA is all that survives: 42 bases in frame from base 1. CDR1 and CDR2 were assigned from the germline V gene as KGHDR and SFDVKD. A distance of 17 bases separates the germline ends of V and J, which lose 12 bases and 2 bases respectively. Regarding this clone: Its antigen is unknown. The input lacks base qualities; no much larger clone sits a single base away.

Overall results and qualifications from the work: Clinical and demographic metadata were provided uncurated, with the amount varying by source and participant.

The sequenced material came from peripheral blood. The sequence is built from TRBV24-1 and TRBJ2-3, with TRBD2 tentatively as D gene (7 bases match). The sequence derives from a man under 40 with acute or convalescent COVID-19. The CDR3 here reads CAVQGRGPTDTQYF. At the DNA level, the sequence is TGTGCCGTCCAAGGGCGGGGGCCCACAGATACGCAGTATTTT.